A selection of T cell receptor beta chains follows, all from one sample in a study of T and B cells in COVID-19 patients. TCRdb processed the multiplex PCR reads anew with MiXCR; each CDR3 protein has one entry. The sample includes more than 7,500 distinct CDR3 sequences, under 30% of them seen just once. Sequenced sample: blood. Receptors were obtained from a human donor with active COVID-19. Both conserved end residues are part of each CDR3. The D gene is left open where the match is weak. Clone sizes are given selectively: once, few, many, or a class where the clone is expanded.

abundance	d_gene	v_gene	j_gene	CDR3nt	CDR3aa
.	.	TRBV4-2	TRBJ2-5	TGCGCCAGCAGGGCAACTAGTTTGGGGCAAGAGACCCAGTACTTC	CASRATSLGQETQYF
medium-sized	.	TRBV13	TRBJ2-1	TGTGCCAGCAGCTTAATAGCGCGGGGGCCCTACAATGAGCAGTTCTTC	CASSLIARGPYNEQFF
.	.	TRBV20-1	TRBJ1-5	TGCAGTGCTAGGACGGACGTATATAGCAATCAGCCCCAGCATTTT	CSARTDVYSNQPQHF
few	.	TRBV6-6	TRBJ1-4	TGTGCCAGCAGTAGAGGACAGCTTAATGAAAAACTGTTTTTT	CASSRGQLNEKLFF
few	TRBD1	TRBV6-6	TRBJ1-5	TGTGCCAGCAGGACCGGGACAGCATACCAGCCCCAGCATTTT	CASRTGTAYQPQHF
few	.	TRBV5-1	TRBJ2-3	TGCGCCAGCAGCTCGTGGTTGACAGGCACAGATACGCAGTATTTT	CASSSWLTGTDTQYF
few	.	TRBV10-3	TRBJ2-5	TGTGCCATCAGTGAGTCTCGGGCCAGACAAGAGACCCAGTACTTC	CAISESRARQETQYF
.	.	TRBV6-5	TRBJ1-6	TGTGCCAGCAGTGAAGCTTGGGGGGGGACCTCACCCCTCCACTTT	CASSEAWGGTSPLHF
few	.	TRBV15	TRBJ1-2	TGTGCCACCAGCGCCGCCAGGTCGACGGGCGGCTACACCTTC	CATSAARSTGGYTF
.	.	TRBV21-1	TRBJ2-2	TGTGCCAGCCATGACAGAAACACCGGGGAGCTGTTTTTT	CASHDRNTGELFF
medium-sized	.	TRBV19	TRBJ2-7	TGTGCCAGTAGTATGTTCAGGGAAGGCGAGCAGTACTTC	CASSMFREGEQYF
medium-sized	.	TRBV6-5	TRBJ2-2	TGTGCCATCTCAGTTACCTGGGGCACCGGGGAGCTGTTTTTT	CAISVTWGTGELFF
.	.	TRBV12-3/TRBV12-4	TRBJ1-1	TGTGCCAGCAGTCCCATGGGGGGAGGCACTGAAGCTTTCTTT	CASSPMGGGTEAFF
few	TRBD1	TRBV7-6	TRBJ2-7	TGTGCCAGCAGCTTAGACACGGGACAGGGGGCTAAAGAGCAGTACTTC	CASSLDTGQGAKEQYF
.	.	TRBV13	TRBJ1-2	TGTGCCAGCAGCTTAGGGACACTTAACTATGGCTACACCTTC	CASSLGTLNYGYTF
.	.	TRBV24-1	TRBJ2-5	TGTGCCACCAGTGACCCCAGAGGCGGCGGGGAGACCCAGTACTTC	CATSDPRGGGETQYF
medium-sized	TRBD1	TRBV19	TRBJ2-1	TGTGCCAGTAGTTTCACGATCGCCGGGACAGGGTCCGGGAATGAGCAGTTCTTC	CASSFTIAGTGSGNEQFF
few	TRBD2	TRBV5-6	TRBJ2-5	TGTGCCAGCAGCTCAAGCGGGGGGCTGCGAGAGACCCAGTACTTC	CASSSSGGLRETQYF
once	.	TRBV5-8	TRBJ2-2	TGTGCCAGCAGCTCCCCAAAGAGGGTCGAGAAGAACACCGGGGAGCTGTTTTTT	CASSSPKRVEKNTGELFF
.	TRBD1	TRBV11-2	TRBJ2-7	TGTGCCAGCAGCTCGCGACAGGGGACCTACGAGCAGTACTTC	CASSSRQGTYEQYF
few	.	TRBV18	TRBJ2-2	TGTGCCAGCTCACCACAGGTCCAGAGACCTAACACCGGGGAGCTGTTTTTT	CASSPQVQRPNTGELFF
few	.	TRBV5-1	TRBJ1-6	TGCGCCAGCAGCTGGGTCGGGGGCAGGGGAAATTCACCCCTCCACTTT	CASSWVGGRGNSPLHF
.	.	TRBV19	TRBJ1-5	TGTGCCAGTAGTCCCGGGGGGGAGCTCAATCGGCCCCAGCATTTT	CASSPGGELNRPQHF
.	TRBD2	TRBV6-6	TRBJ2-5	TGTGCCAGCAGTTCACCGGGACTAGCGGGGGATAAGGAGACCCAGTACTTC	CASSSPGLAGDKETQYF
few	.	TRBV20-1	TRBJ2-5	TGCAGTGCTAGAAATGCGGGGCGCGAGACCCAGTACTTC	CSARNAGRETQYF
.	.	TRBV11-1	TRBJ1-4	TGTGCCAGCACCAAAGAGTGGGGGGCTGGAAAACTGTTTTTT	CASTKEWGAGKLFF
few	TRBD2	TRBV5-1	TRBJ2-1	TGCGCCAGCAGCTCGCGGGGGATCCTATACAATGAGCAGTTCTTC	CASSSRGILYNEQFF
.	.	TRBV7-6	TRBJ1-2	TGTGCCAGCAGCCAAGGACCCCAGGGATCTAACTATGGCTACACCTTC	CASSQGPQGSNYGYTF
medium-sized	TRBD1	TRBV13	TRBJ1-2	TGTGCCAGCAGTTCCGGAGGGGACAGGGGGCGAACTAACTATGGCTACACCTTC	CASSSGGDRGRTNYGYTF
.	.	TRBV10-3	TRBJ2-7	TGTGCCATCAGTGAGTCGTTGGTCGGCCCCAACTCCTACGAGCAGTACTTC	CAISESLVGPNSYEQYF
medium-sized	TRBD1	TRBV6-5	TRBJ2-2	TGTGCCAGCAGTCCGTACGGGACAGGGGTAACCGGGGAGCTGTTTTTT	CASSPYGTGVTGELFF
once	TRBD2	TRBV12-3/TRBV12-4	TRBJ2-3	TGTGCCAGCAGTTTGTACGGCGGGGGGGCCCCAGATACGCAGTATTTT	CASSLYGGGAPDTQYF
medium-sized	TRBD1	TRBV6-6	TRBJ2-3	TGTGCCAGCAGTTCACAGGGGCCAGGAAATACGCAGTATTTT	CASSSQGPGNTQYF
.	TRBD1	TRBV12-3/TRBV12-4	TRBJ1-4	TGTGCCAGCAGTCTGACAGGGGAAGAGGAAAAACTGTTTTTT	CASSLTGEEEKLFF
medium-sized	.	TRBV6-5	TRBJ2-3	TGTGCCAGCAATCGCTACGGCACAGATACGCAGTATTTT	CASNRYGTDTQYF
medium-sized	.	TRBV7-6	TRBJ1-6	TGTGCCAGCAGCTTAGCAGGGGCAGACAATTCACCCCTCCACTTT	CASSLAGADNSPLHF
medium-sized	.	TRBV29-1	TRBJ2-4	TGCAGCGTCGTGTCTCTGTCGGGAAACATTCAGTACTTC	CSVVSLSGNIQYF
few	TRBD2	TRBV6-1	TRBJ2-1	TGTGCCAGCAGTGTTACTAGCGGGGGGGCATACAATGAGCAGTTCTTC	CASSVTSGGAYNEQFF
medium-sized	TRBD1	TRBV19	TRBJ1-5	TGTGCCAGTAGGGACAGGGACAATCAGCCCCAGCATTTT	CASRDRDNQPQHF
medium-sized	.	TRBV19	TRBJ2-2	TGTGCCAGTAGTATAGTTTCCGGGAACACCGGGGAGCTGTTTTTT	CASSIVSGNTGELFF
.	.	TRBV6-2/TRBV6-3	TRBJ2-5	TGTGCCAGCAGTTACTCGAGGGACTTACAAGAGACCCAGTACTTC	CASSYSRDLQETQYF